Below, 13 T cell receptor beta chains from the same sample are listed, as sequenced in a study of blood T cell repertoires in COVID-19. The repertoire was sequenced with immunoSEQ multiplex PCR; TCRdb's copy has only in-frame clones and lacks some. The table records over 95,000 clones, roughly 91% of them present only once. Specimen: peripheral blood. The receptors here all came from a human donor with acute or convalescent COVID-19. The donor label of this sample is uncertain.

V and J are TRBV24-1 and TRBJ2-5; maybe TRBD1 (6 bases). CDR1 and CDR2 (germline): KGHDR, SFDVKD. The CDR3 is 15 residues long. Trimming pared 3 bases from V and 3 bases from J, leaving 13 bases between. CDR3 DNA: TGTGCCACCAGTGATCACCGGGACACCGAAGAGACCCAGTACTTC. Its translation is CATSDHRDTEETQYF.

J is TRBJ2-3 and V is TRBV24-1; 7 bases align to TRBD2. The CDR3 is made up of 12 amino acids. V shed 7 bases and J 10 bases; nucleotides not matched to a gene: 7. Looked up from germline, CDR1 is KGHDR and CDR2 is SFDVKD. The CDR3 here is CATSDQRGPQYF. CDR3 sequence (DNA): TGTGCCACCAGCGACCAGCGGGGACCGCAGTATTTT.

A single count supports this clone. V and J are TRBV4-2 and TRBJ1-3; the D gene is possibly TRBD1 (5 bases). V was cut by 0 bases and J by 2 bases, with 11 bases left in between. There are 16 residues in the CDR3. Germline V gene lookup returns CDR1 LGHNA and CDR2 YNFKEQ. For the CDR3, the DNA is TGTGCCAGCAGCCAAGAAGCAGGCAGGGCTGGAAACACCATATATTTT. It is translated as CASSQEAGRAGNTIYF.

The chain links TRBV28 to TRBJ1-6, with 9 nucleotides matching TRBD1. The germline gives CDR1 MDHEN, CDR2 SYDVKM. Losses at the gene ends were 5 bases for V and 7 bases for J; bases not matched to a gene: 12. This CDR3 spans 17 amino acids. Here the CDR3 reads CASSIGGTGLRNSPLHF. CDR3 coding DNA: TGTGCCAGCAGTATCGGAGGGACAGGGTTGCGCAATTCACCCCTCCACTTT.

In DNA, the CDR3 is TGTGCCAGCAGCCCAGCAGGGACAGGGGATATTAAAGCTTTCTTT. Protein sequence: CASSPAGTGDIKAFF. J is TRBJ1-1 and V is TRBV3-1 (or the pseudogene TRBV3-2); 10 bases map to TRBD1. Trimming removed 4 bases from V and 9 bases from J; junction bases left unmatched: 11. In germline, CDR1 is LGHDT, CDR2 YNNKEL (reference sequence). CDR3 length: 15 amino acids.

The chain combines TRBV28 with TRBJ1-3; no reliable D call. The CDR3 spans 13 residues. V was trimmed by 7 bases and J by 8 bases, leaving 15 bases between them. CDR1 is MDHEN, CDR2 SYDVKM, per germline. The CDR3 sequence: CASIHSTGYTIYF. The CDR3, as DNA: TGTGCCAGCATCCACAGTACCGGTTACACCATATATTTT.

With regard to this clone: At the DNA level, this CDR3 is encoded by other sequences in the same sample as well. The V and J genes are TRBV19 and TRBJ2-1; 11 bases fit TRBD2. The CDR3 length is 15 residues. In germline, CDR1 is LNHDA, CDR2 SQIVND (reference sequence). V lost 7 bases to trimming and J lost 3 bases; unmatched junction nucleotides: 5. The CDR3 sequence is CASIPTSGGYNEQFF. DNA of the CDR3: TGTGCCAGTATTCCCACTAGCGGGGGCTACAATGAGCAGTTCTTC.

This CDR3 is CAISEGTGGNYGYTF. CDR3 in DNA: TGTGCCATCAGTGAGGGGACAGGGGGCAACTATGGCTACACCTTC. This chain uses TRBV10-3 with TRBJ1-2; 12 nucleotides line up with TRBD1. The CDR3 sequence is 15 residues long. V lost 2 bases and J lost 2; bases outside the gene matches: 0. CDR1 is ENHRY, CDR2 SYGVKD, per germline.

V is TRBV7-9 and J is TRBJ2-3; tentative D call: TRBD2 (6 bases). Trimming took 2 bases from V and 2 from J, leaving 11 bases between them. The germline V gene has CDR1 SEHNR and CDR2 FQNEAQ (reference sequence). The CDR3 spans 15 residues. For the CDR3, the DNA is TGTGCCAGCAGCTTACAGGGACTCATCACAGATACGCAGTATTTT. Encoded protein: CASSLQGLITDTQYF.

This chain connects TRBV4-3 to TRBJ2-7; TRBD1 agrees at 8 bases. Germline lookup yields CDR1 LGHNA and CDR2 YSLEER. The V gene end was trimmed by 4 bases and the J gene end by 3 bases; junction bases not matched to a gene: 8. This CDR3 is built from 15 residues. CDR3 amino acids: CASSPDRGGYYEQYF. The CDR3 DNA sequence: TGCGCCAGCAGCCCAGACAGGGGTGGCTACTACGAGCAGTACTTC.

The chain recombines TRBV6-5 with TRBJ1-5, with D possibly being TRBD1 (5 bases). Germline CDR1 MNHEY, CDR2 SVGAGI. V lost 2 bases and J lost 6, with 14 bases in between. The CDR3 contains 15 residues. The CDR3 DNA reads TGTGCCAGCAGTTACGGGGGGGAATCGGGTCAGCCCCAGCATTTT. Translated, it gives CASSYGGESGQPQHF.

With regard to this clone: Other DNA sequences within the sample encode an identical CDR3. This chain uses TRBV11-2 with TRBJ2-7; perhaps TRBD2 as D (7 bases). This CDR3 has 15 residues. V was cut by 8 bases and J by 5 bases, with 22 bases left in between. In germline, CDR1 is SGHAT, CDR2 FQNNGV. The CDR3 DNA follows: TGTGCCAGCCGGGGGGCCAGCGGGTATAACGACGAGCAGTACTTC. Protein sequence: CASRGASGYNDEQYF.

The rearrangement joins TRBV4-1 to TRBJ2-2; 14 nucleotides agree with TRBD2. The CDR3 extends over 16 amino acids. Germline CDR1 MGHRA, CDR2 YSYEKL. The ends lost 2 bases at V and 9 bases at J; junction bases unmatched: 5. The CDR3 coding sequence is TGCGCCAGCAGCCAATCCGGGACTAGCGGGAGCAGGGAGCTGTTTTTT. Encoded protein: CASSQSGTSGSRELFF.